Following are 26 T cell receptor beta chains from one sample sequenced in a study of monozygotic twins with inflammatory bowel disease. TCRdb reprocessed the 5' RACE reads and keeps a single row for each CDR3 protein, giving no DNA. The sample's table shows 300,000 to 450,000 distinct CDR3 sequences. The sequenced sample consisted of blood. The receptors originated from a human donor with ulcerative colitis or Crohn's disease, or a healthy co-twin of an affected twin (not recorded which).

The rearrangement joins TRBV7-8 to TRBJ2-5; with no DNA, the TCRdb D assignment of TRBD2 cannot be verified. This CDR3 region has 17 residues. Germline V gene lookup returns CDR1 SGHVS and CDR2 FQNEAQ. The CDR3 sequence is CASSLLGLRQLQETQYF.

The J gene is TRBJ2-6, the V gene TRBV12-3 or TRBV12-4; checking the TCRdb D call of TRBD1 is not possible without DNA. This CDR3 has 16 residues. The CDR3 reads CASSLWGASGANVLTF.

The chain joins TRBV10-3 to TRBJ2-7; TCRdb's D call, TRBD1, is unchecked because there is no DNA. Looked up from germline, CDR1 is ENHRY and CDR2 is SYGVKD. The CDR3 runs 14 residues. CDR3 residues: CAISDSVGDYEQYF.

The CDR3 region is CASSLRRLAGGTDTQYF. The chain combines TRBV7-3 with TRBJ2-3; TCRdb reports TRBD2, a call that lacks DNA to check it against. CDR3 length: 17 residues. CDR1 and CDR2 (germline): SGHTA, FQGTGA.

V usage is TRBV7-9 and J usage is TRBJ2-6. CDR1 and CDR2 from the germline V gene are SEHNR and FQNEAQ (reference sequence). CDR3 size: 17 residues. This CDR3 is CASSLGPGNSGANVLTF.

The CDR3 region is CATSGGQKGTQYF. The chain combines TRBV24-1 with TRBJ2-5; absent DNA, TCRdb's TRBD1 call cannot be checked. Germline assignment: CDR1 KGHDR and CDR2 SFDVKD. This CDR3 has 13 amino acids.

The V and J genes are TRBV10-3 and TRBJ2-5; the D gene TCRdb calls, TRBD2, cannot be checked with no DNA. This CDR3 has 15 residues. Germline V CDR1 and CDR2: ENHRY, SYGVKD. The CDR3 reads CTISELSGGPPTQYF.

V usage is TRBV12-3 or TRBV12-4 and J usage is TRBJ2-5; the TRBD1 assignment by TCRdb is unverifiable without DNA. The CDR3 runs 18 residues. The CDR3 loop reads CASSSPWDSLEVGETQYF.

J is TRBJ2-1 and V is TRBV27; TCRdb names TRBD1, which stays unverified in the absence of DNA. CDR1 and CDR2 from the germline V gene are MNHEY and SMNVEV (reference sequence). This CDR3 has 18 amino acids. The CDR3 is CASSLSAWDGSSYNEQFF.

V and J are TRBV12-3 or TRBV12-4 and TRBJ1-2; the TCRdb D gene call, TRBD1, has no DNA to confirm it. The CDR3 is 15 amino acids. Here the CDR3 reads CASSIRQGHNYGYTF.

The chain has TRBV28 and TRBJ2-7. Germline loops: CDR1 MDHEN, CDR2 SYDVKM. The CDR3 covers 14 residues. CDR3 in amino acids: CASSLKGSTYEQYF.

The CDR3: CASRPTGGSLYNEQFF. V is TRBV5-1 and J is TRBJ2-1; TCRdb's D gene call, TRBD2, goes unchecked for lack of DNA. CDR3 length: 16 residues. Germline CDR1 SGHRS, CDR2 YFSETQ.

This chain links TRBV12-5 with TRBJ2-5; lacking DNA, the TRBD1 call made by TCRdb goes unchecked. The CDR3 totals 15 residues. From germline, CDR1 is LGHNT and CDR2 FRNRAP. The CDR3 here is CASGSGQPYQETQYF.

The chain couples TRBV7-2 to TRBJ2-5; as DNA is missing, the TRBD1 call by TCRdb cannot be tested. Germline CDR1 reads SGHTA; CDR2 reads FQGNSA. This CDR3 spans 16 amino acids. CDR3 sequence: CASSYGTGMRVKTQYF.

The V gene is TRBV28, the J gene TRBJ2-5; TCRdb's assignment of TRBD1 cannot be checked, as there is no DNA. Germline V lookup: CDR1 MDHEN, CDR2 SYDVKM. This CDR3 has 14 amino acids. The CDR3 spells CASSQTQGAQTQYF.

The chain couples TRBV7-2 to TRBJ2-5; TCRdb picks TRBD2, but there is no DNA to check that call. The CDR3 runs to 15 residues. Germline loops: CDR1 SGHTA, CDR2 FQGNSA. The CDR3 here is CASGGLAGGGETQYF.

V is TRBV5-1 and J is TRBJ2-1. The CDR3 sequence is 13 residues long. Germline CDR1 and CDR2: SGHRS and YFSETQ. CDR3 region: CASRTETYNEQFF.

CDR3 sequence: CASSFGTRDEQYF. V gene TRBV4-1 combines with J gene TRBJ2-7; the TCRdb call, TRBD2, lacks DNA for checking. CDR1 and CDR2 from the germline V gene are MGHRA and YSYEKL. The CDR3 totals 13 residues.

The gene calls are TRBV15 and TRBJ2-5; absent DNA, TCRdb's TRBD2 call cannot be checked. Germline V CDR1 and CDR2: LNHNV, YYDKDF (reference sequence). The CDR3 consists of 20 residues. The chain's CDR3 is CATSREPLWREGPRSETQYF.

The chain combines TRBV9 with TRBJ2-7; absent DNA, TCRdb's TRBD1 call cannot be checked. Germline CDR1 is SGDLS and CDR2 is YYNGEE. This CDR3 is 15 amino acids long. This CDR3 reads CASSGGTAPSYEQYF.

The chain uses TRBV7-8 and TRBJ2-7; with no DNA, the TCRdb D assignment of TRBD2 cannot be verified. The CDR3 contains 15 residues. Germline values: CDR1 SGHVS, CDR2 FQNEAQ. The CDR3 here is CASSLVAGGPGGQYF.

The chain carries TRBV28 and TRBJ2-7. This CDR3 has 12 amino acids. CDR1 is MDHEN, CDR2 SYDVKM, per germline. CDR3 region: CASSLRVGEQYF.

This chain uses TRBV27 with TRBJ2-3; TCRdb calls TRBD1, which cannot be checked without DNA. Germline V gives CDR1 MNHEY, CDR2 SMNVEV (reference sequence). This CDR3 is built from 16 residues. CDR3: CASTLRPGQVTDTQYF.

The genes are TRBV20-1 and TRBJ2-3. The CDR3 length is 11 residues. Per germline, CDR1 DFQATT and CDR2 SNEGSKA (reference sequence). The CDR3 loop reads CSATSTDTQYF.

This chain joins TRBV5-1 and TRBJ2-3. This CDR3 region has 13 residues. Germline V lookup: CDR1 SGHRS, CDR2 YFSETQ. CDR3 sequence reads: CASSLSWTDTQYF.

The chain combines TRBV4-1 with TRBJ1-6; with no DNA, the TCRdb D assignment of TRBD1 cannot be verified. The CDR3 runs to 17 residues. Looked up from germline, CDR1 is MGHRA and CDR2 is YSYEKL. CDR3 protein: CASSQDQAGHRGLPLHF.